This T cell receptor beta chain was documented in a study of shared clonotypes between healthy human individuals. Study-wide results and limits: The diversity represented, both genetic and in exposure history, was limited by few donors.

Trimming removed 4 bases at V and 8 bases at J, with 12 bases between. The germline V gene has CDR1 SGHDT and CDR2 YYEEEE. This CDR3 region has 12 residues. This clone showed up many times. The antigen remains undetermined. All the donors were Caucasian adults who lived in Nashville, Tennessee. The protocol was immunoSEQ multiplex PCR, while the TCRdb copy is restricted to in-frame clones and leaves out a portion. Of about 92,000 clones in the sample, approximately 44% are singletons; the top ten hold more than 12%. The chain combines TRBV5-6 with TRBJ1-2; D might be TRBD1 (5 bases). The source material was PBMCs. This TCR derives from a woman aged 40-49 years in good health. Some clones in this sample may be carry-over from other donors' samples. The CDR3 reads CASSPGRSGYTF. CDR3 sequence (DNA): TGTGCCAGCAGCCCGGGACGTTCAGGCTACACCTTC. Variable domain in full (rest from reference TRBV5-6 and TRBJ1-2): DAGVTQSPTHLIKTRGQQVTLRCSPKSGHDTVSWYQQALGQGPQFIFQYYEEEERQRGNFPDRFSGHQFPNYSSELNVNALLLGDSALYLCASSPGRSGYTFGSGTRLTVV.